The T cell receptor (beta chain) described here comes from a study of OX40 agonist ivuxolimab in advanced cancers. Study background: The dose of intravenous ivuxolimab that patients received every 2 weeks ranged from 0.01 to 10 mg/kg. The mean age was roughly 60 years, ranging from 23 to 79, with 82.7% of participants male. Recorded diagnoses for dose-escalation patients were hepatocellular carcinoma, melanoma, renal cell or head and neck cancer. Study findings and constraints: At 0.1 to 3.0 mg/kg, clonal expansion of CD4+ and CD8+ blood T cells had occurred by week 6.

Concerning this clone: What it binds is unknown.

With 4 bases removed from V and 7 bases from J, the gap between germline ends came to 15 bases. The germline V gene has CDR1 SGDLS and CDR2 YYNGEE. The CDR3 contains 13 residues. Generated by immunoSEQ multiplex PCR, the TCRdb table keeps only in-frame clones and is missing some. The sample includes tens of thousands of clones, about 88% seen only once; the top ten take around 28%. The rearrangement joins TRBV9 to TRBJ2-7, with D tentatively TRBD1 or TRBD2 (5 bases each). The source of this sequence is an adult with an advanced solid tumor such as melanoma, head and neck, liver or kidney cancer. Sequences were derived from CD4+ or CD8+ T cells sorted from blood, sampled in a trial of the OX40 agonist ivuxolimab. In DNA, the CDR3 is TGTGCCAGCAGCTCAGGGAGCGCTGGGGAGCAGTACTTC. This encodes CASSSGSAGEQYF.